This TCR beta chain was recovered during a study of T-cell memory formation after mild COVID-19. Germline V gene data show CDR1 as SNHLY and CDR2 as FYNNEI. Trimming removed 4 bases at V and 1 base at J, with 10 bases between. CDR3 size: 15 residues. A single record per CDR3 protein comes from TCRdb applying MiXCR to the 5' RACE reads. The data contain fewer than 450,000 distinct CDR3 sequences, under 25% of them singletons. In its sample, this clonotype was seen a few times. The sequencing sample was made of PBMCs or a T cell subset sorted from them (not recorded which). The sequence came from an adult woman who had mild COVID-19 (a few samples of this study predate the infection). Cell type and time point are not known. The gene calls are TRBV2 and TRBJ1-4, with D tentatively TRBD1 (5 bases). The CDR3 nucleotides read TGTGCCAGCAGTGTTCAGGGAGGAACTAATGAAAAACTGTTTTTT. It codes for CASSVQGGTNEKLFF.